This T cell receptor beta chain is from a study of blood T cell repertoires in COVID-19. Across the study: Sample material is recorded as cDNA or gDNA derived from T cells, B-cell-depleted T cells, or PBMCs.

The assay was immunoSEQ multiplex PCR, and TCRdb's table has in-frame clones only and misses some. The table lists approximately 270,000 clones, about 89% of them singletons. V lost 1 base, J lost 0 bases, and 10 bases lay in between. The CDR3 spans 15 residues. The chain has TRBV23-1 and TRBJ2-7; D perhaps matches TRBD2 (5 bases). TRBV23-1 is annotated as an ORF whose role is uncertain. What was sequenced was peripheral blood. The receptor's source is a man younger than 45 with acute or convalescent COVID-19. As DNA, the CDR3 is TGCGCCAGCAGTCAATGGACTCTAAGCTCCTACGAGCAGTACTTC. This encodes CASSQWTLSSYEQYF.